Listed here are 22 T cell receptor beta chains from one sample, sequenced in a study of OX40 agonist ivuxolimab in advanced cancers. Clones were sequenced by immunoSEQ multiplex PCR, and TCRdb holds only the in-frame ones, with some missing. This sample yields tens of thousands of clones, of which 84% are seen a single time; about 30% belongs to the top ten. Material: CD4+ or CD8+ T cells sorted from blood, obtained in a trial of the OX40 agonist ivuxolimab. These TCRs come from an adult with an advanced solid tumor such as melanoma, head and neck, liver or kidney cancer.

The gene calls are TRBV29-1 and TRBJ1-1; TRBD1 is a possible D gene (6 bases). From germline, CDR1 is SQVTM and CDR2 ANQGSEA. The CDR3 is 13 residues long. V was cut by 2 bases and J by 3 bases, with 10 bases left in between. The CDR3: CSVEPGDDTEAFF. For the CDR3, the DNA is TGCAGCGTTGAACCAGGGGATGACACTGAAGCTTTCTTT.

CDR3 in DNA: TGCGCCAGCAGCCAAGTTAGGGGACAGGGTCGCACAGATACGCAGTATTTT. Amino acid sequence: CASSQVRGQGRTDTQYF. The chain has TRBV4-1 and TRBJ2-3; 9 bases are shared with TRBD1. From germline, CDR1 is MGHRA and CDR2 YSYEKL. Trimming at V came to 1 base and at J to 1 base, leaving 6 bases not matched to a gene. CDR3 length: 17 amino acids.

The chain uses TRBV9 and TRBJ2-7, with D perhaps TRBD1 (5 bases). Trimming pared 2 bases from V and 0 bases from J, leaving 6 bases between. This CDR3 comprises 13 residues. The germline gives CDR1 SGDLS, CDR2 YYNGEE. CDR3 in DNA: TGTGCCAGCAGCGTGACAGACTCCTACGAGCAGTACTTC. The encoded protein is CASSVTDSYEQYF.

The rearrangement joins TRBV2 to TRBJ2-7; no firm D call. Germline lookup yields CDR1 SNHLY and CDR2 FYNNEI. V was clipped by 4 bases and J by 0 bases, with 10 bases between them. The CDR3 consists of 14 residues. The CDR3 loop reads CASSVYESSYEQYF. CDR3 coding DNA: TGTGCCAGCAGTGTTTACGAGAGCTCCTACGAGCAGTACTTC.

This sequence joins TRBV28 and TRBJ1-1; D is unclear. This CDR3 region has 14 residues. V was shortened by 2 bases and J by 1 base, with 8 bases between the two germline ends. Germline values: CDR1 MDHEN, CDR2 SYDVKM. As DNA, the CDR3 is TGTGCCAGCAGTTTAAGTAGGGCGAACACTGAAGCTTTCTTT. It encodes CASSLSRANTEAFF.

CDR3 in amino acids: CASSLKGASDYSNQPQHF. DNA for the CDR3: TGTGCCAGCAGTTTAAAAGGGGCATCGGATTATAGCAATCAGCCCCAGCATTTT. The chain recombines TRBV27 with TRBJ1-5; possibly TRBD1 for D (5 bases). Germline V gives CDR1 MNHEY, CDR2 SMNVEV (reference sequence). Trimming shortened V by 2 bases and J by 0 bases, and 17 bases separated the two germline ends. CDR3 length equals 18 residues.

In its sample, this clone was seen many times. The V call is TRBV27, the J call TRBJ2-7, with TRBD2 matching over 10 bases. With 11 bases clipped from V and 5 bases from J, the junction kept 9 bases outside the gene matches. The germline V gene encodes CDR1 MNHEY and CDR2 SMNVEV (reference sequence). The length of the CDR3 is 13 residues. The CDR3 loop is CAVSGTSEDEQYF. The CDR3 nucleotides read TGTGCCGTCTCCGGGACTAGCGAAGACGAGCAGTACTTC.

The rearrangement uses TRBV19 and TRBJ2-3, with D possibly matching TRBD1 (6 bases). The germline V gene encodes CDR1 LNHDA and CDR2 SQIVND (reference sequence). The V gene lost 6 bases and the J gene lost 2 bases, with 15 bases spanning the gap. The CDR3 totals 15 residues. The CDR3 nucleotides read TGTGCCAGTAGACGCCGGGACATCTCCACAGATACGCAGTATTTT. Translated, it gives CASRRRDISTDTQYF.

This sequence joins TRBV6-5 and TRBJ2-7; TRBD2 agrees at 8 bases. CDR1 and CDR2 from the germline V gene are MNHEY and SVGAGI. CDR3 length: 14 amino acids. The ends lost 2 bases at V and 0 bases at J; junction bases unmatched: 0. Written as DNA, the CDR3 is TGTGCCAGCAGTTACGCGGGGGGCTCCTACGAGCAGTACTTC. Translated, it gives CASSYAGGSYEQYF.

This chain links TRBV7-8 with TRBJ1-5; weak D call: TRBD1 (5 bases). This CDR3 has 18 residues. With 6 bases removed from V and 3 bases from J, the gap between germline ends came to 24 bases. CDR1 is SGHVS and CDR2 is FQNEAQ in the germline V gene. CDR3 sequence: CASSLDLRTRGVNQPQHF. The DNA for the CDR3 is TGTGCCAGCAGTCTCGATCTCAGGACCCGGGGCGTCAATCAGCCCCAGCATTTT.

To note about this clone: In the same sample, other DNA sequences code for this CDR3. The V and J genes are TRBV2 and TRBJ2-7, with D unclear. Germline V CDR1 and CDR2: SNHLY, FYNNEI. The V end lost 5 bases, the J end lost 2 bases, and 4 bases lay between the germline ends. There are 11 residues in the CDR3. CDR3 nucleotides: TGTGCCAGCAGTCCCGCCTACGAGCAGTACTTC. The encoded protein is CASSPAYEQYF.

The chain carries TRBV11-2 and TRBJ1-2, with D possibly being TRBD1 (5 bases). The ends were cut back, 1 base at V and 7 bases at J, with 7 bases in the middle. The CDR3 spans 12 residues. Germline CDR1 is SGHAT and CDR2 is FQNNGV. The CDR3: CASSLGGSGYTF. Written as DNA, the CDR3 is TGTGCCAGCAGCTTAGGGGGCAGTGGCTACACCTTC.

The V and J genes are TRBV7-9 and TRBJ2-3; D gene uncertain. The CDR3 length is 14 residues. Germline assignment: CDR1 SEHNR and CDR2 FQNEAQ (reference sequence). V lost 3 bases and J lost 2, with 9 bases in between. The chain's CDR3 is CASSFLRNTDTQYF. CDR3 bases: TGTGCCAGCAGCTTTTTGAGGAACACAGATACGCAGTATTTT.

The gene calls are TRBV28 and TRBJ2-7; D remains unclear. Germline V lookup: CDR1 MDHEN, CDR2 SYDVKM. The ends were cut back, 6 bases at V and 4 bases at J, with 7 bases in the middle. The CDR3 sequence is 11 residues long. The CDR3 bases are TGTGCCAGCAGCAAAGGGTACGAGCAGTACTTC. Translated: CASSKGYEQYF.

The V call is TRBV15, the J call TRBJ2-6; the D is unclear. The germline CDR1 and CDR2 sequences are LNHNV and YYDKDF (reference sequence). The CDR3 consists of 13 residues. Trimming shortened V by 3 bases and J by 5 bases, and 5 bases separated the two germline ends. As DNA, the CDR3 is TGTGCCACCAGCAGCCCTTGGGCCAACGTCCTGACTTTC. It is translated as CATSSPWANVLTF.

The J gene is TRBJ2-7, the V gene TRBV25-1, with 10 bases aligning to TRBD2. This CDR3 comprises 14 residues. The germline V gene encodes CDR1 MGHDK and CDR2 SYGVNS. Unmatched junction bases numbered 8, after V lost 6 bases and J lost 6 bases. The CDR3 nucleotides read TGTGCCAGCAGCCTCAGCGGGAGGGCCGTCGAGCAGTACTTC. Its translation is CASSLSGRAVEQYF.

V and J are TRBV13 and TRBJ2-7; the match to TRBD1 covers 12 bases. The V gene end was trimmed by 0 bases and the J gene end by 6 bases; junction bases not matched to a gene: 3. The germline CDR1 and CDR2 sequences are PRHDT and FYEKMQ (reference sequence). The CDR3 has 15 amino acids. Here the CDR3 DNA reads TGTGCCAGCAGCTTAGGGGGACAGGGGGCGCGCGAGCAGTACTTC. Its translation: CASSLGGQGAREQYF. Looking up the rest from reference TRBV13 and TRBJ2-7 gives the full variable domain: AAGVIQSPRHLIKEKRETATLKCYPIPRHDTVYWYQQGPGQDPQFLISFYEKMQSDKGSIPDRFSAQQFSDYHSELNMSSLELGDSALYFCASSLGGQGAREQYFGPGTRLTVT.

V is TRBV7-8 and J is TRBJ1-6; D gene unclear. This CDR3 spans 14 amino acids. Trimming took off 3 bases at V and 8 bases at J, with 11 bases between the two ends. Germline-derived CDR1 and CDR2 are SGHVS and FQNEAQ. As DNA, the CDR3 is TGTGCCAGCAGCTTTAGTGAAGGGTATTCACCCCTCCACTTT. Encoded protein: CASSFSEGYSPLHF. The full variable domain, with the rest looked up from reference TRBV7-8 and TRBJ1-6, is GAGVSQSPRYKVAKRGQDVALRCDPISGHVSLFWYQQALGQGPEFLTYFQNEAQLDKSGLPSDRFFAERPEGSVSTLKIQRTQQEDSAVYLCASSFSEGYSPLHFGNGTRLTVT.

This chain uses TRBV5-8 with TRBJ1-5, with D uncertain. Trimming cost V 2 bases and J 1 base, with 10 bases left between them. The CDR3 totals 15 residues. Germline-derived CDR1 and CDR2 are SGHTS and YDEGEE. Written as DNA, the CDR3 is TGTGCCAGCAGCTTAGGCCAGTCCAGCAATCAGCCCCAGCATTTT. This codes for CASSLGQSSNQPQHF.

This clone appeared a few times. This chain links TRBV9 with TRBJ2-3; D uncertain. The CDR3 has 18 amino acids. From germline, CDR1 is SGDLS and CDR2 YYNGEE. V was shortened by 2 bases and J by 0 bases, with 19 bases between the two germline ends. The CDR3 spells CASSVGEVYYSSTDTQYF. Written as DNA, the CDR3 is TGTGCCAGCAGCGTTGGAGAGGTATACTATTCTAGCACAGATACGCAGTATTTT.

The V call is TRBV7-6, the J call TRBJ2-5, with a tentative D call TRBD1 (6 bases). Between the trimmed V and J ends, which lost 5 bases and 4 bases, there was a span of 17 bases. Germline CDR1 SGHVS, CDR2 FNYEAQ. This CDR3 region has 15 residues. For the CDR3, the DNA is TGTGCCAGCAGCCCCCGGACAGTGCTAGTAGAGACCCAGTACTTC. Amino acid sequence: CASSPRTVLVETQYF.

This chain links TRBV19 with TRBJ1-5; D is possibly TRBD1 (5 bases). Germline values: CDR1 LNHDA, CDR2 SQIVND (reference sequence). The CDR3 is 14 residues long. V lost 10 bases to trimming and J lost 9 bases, with 22 bases between them. The CDR3 DNA sequence: TGTGCCATGGGCCCCGGGGCCGACCTAGGGCCCCAGCATTTT. The encoded protein is CAMGPGADLGPQHF.